Following are 29 T cell receptor beta chains from one sample sequenced in a study of vaccination and CD4 T cells after COVID-19. The treatment was: approximately nine-day PBMC culture with coronavirus spike peptide pools or control peptides (ViraFEST assay). The assay that was used to sequence DNA from cultured CD4+ T cells was the Oncomine TCR Beta short-read assay. TCRdb recomputed calls from the PCR reads with MiXCR, one row per CDR3 protein. The repertoire holds roughly 13,000 distinct CDR3 sequences, with 55% to 65% as singletons. The antigens for these receptors are not known. The sequenced sample consisted of CD4+ T cells from blood, cultured in vitro. Receptors originate from a human donor who had recovered from COVID-19.

Regarding this clonotype: The junction differs from germline at one of its ends, possibly a read error. This chain links TRBV7-9 with TRBJ1-2; weak D call: TRBD1 (6 bases). Germline CDR1 is SEHNR and CDR2 is FQNEAQ (reference sequence). The CDR3 consists of 15 residues. DNA of the CDR3: TGTGCCAGCAGCGTAGCAGGGGAGAGCGGCTATGGCTACACCTTC. This sequence encodes CASSVAGESGYGYTF.

The V gene is TRBV5-1, the J gene TRBJ1-2, with TRBD1 matching 7 bases. The V segment lost 4 bases and the J segment 7 bases; nucleotides outside the gene matches: 10. The CDR3 covers 14 residues. Germline CDR1 reads SGHRS; CDR2 reads YFSETQ. The CDR3 DNA sequence: TGCGCCAGCAGCGCAACACAGGGGAAGAGTGGCTACACCTTC. The encoded protein is CASSATQGKSGYTF. The entire variable domain, with the rest obtained from reference TRBV5-1 and TRBJ1-2, is as follows: KAGVTQTPRYLIKTRGQQVTLSCSPISGHRSVSWYQQTPGQGLQFLFEYFSETQRNKGNFPGRFSGRQFSNSRSEMNVSTLELGDSALYLCASSATQGKSGYTFGSGTRLTVV.

The chain is built from TRBV12-3 or TRBV12-4 and TRBJ1-5; D remains ambiguous. Trimming took 6 bases from V and 6 from J, leaving 15 bases between them. The CDR3 contains 14 residues. In DNA form, the CDR3 reads TGTGCCAGCAGCCAGGACGGCCCTCCTCAGCCCCAGCATTTT. Protein product: CASSQDGPPQPQHF.

This clonotype was picked up one time. The chain couples TRBV6-2 or TRBV6-3 to TRBJ1-6; D gene uncertain. In germline, CDR1 is MNHEY, CDR2 SVGEGT. Trimming pared 6 bases from V and 9 bases from J, leaving 9 bases between. The CDR3 spans 12 residues. CDR3 loop: CASRQTGSPLHF. The CDR3 DNA sequence: TGTGCCAGCAGACAGACCGGTTCACCCCTCCACTTT.

V usage is TRBV6-2 or TRBV6-3 and J usage is TRBJ1-5, with D perhaps matching TRBD1 (6 bases). V lost 7 bases to trimming and J lost 4 bases, with 20 bases between them. Germline values: CDR1 MNHEY, CDR2 SVGEGT. The CDR3 is made up of 16 amino acids. DNA of the CDR3: TGTGCCAGCACCAAATGGGGGGGCGGAGGGAATCAGCCCCAGCATTTT. Protein sequence: CASTKWGGGGNQPQHF.

This clonotype is termed medium-sized (0.01 to 0.1%). The chain joins TRBV7-2 to TRBJ1-2, with D uncertain. The germline V gene has CDR1 SGHTA and CDR2 FQGNSA. V gave up 2 bases and J gave up 5 bases, with 12 bases separating them. CDR3 size: 14 residues. CDR3 protein: CASSLRTESYGYTF. The DNA for the CDR3 is TGTGCCAGCAGCTTAAGAACAGAGAGTTATGGCTACACCTTC. Full variable domain (rest looked up from reference TRBV7-2 and TRBJ1-2): GAGVSQSPSNKVTEKGKDVELRCDPISGHTALYWYRQSLGQGLEFLIYFQGNSAPDKSGLPSDRFSAERTGGSVSTLTIQRTQQEDSAVYLCASSLRTESYGYTFGSGTRLTVV.

The chain recombines TRBV30 with TRBJ1-1; 7 bases agree with TRBD1. Losses at the gene ends were 3 bases for V and 6 bases for J; bases not matched to a gene: 4. This CDR3 spans 12 amino acids. Germline V lookup: CDR1 GTSNPN, CDR2 SVGIG (reference sequence). Here the CDR3 reads CAWRPGTAEAFF. CDR3 DNA sequence: TGTGCCTGGAGACCCGGGACAGCTGAAGCTTTCTTT.

This clonotype was recorded a few times. The genes are TRBV7-2 and TRBJ1-5; D may be TRBD1 (6 bases). Trimming pared 5 bases from V and 7 bases from J, leaving 15 bases between. This CDR3 has 14 amino acids. Per the germline V gene, CDR1 is SGHTA and CDR2 is FQGNSA. CDR3 loop: CASSLTGYVQPQHF. CDR3 nucleotide sequence: TGTGCCAGCAGCCTCACAGGGTACGTGCAGCCCCAGCATTTT.

By share, this clonotype counts as medium-sized. V and J are TRBV5-8 and TRBJ2-1, with 7 bases that match TRBD2. The junction had 3 bases not matched to a gene; V was cut back by 1 base and J by 2 bases. The CDR3 contains 15 residues. Germline CDR1 and CDR2: SGHTS and YDEGEE. CDR3 sequence reads: CASSLRLAAYNEQFF. DNA of the CDR3: TGTGCCAGCAGCTTGCGGCTAGCGGCCTACAATGAGCAGTTCTTC.

The V and J genes are TRBV7-9 and TRBJ2-7; perhaps TRBD2 as D (5 bases). The CDR3 is made up of 12 amino acids. V was pared by 3 bases and J by 4 bases, with 7 bases between. Germline lookup yields CDR1 SEHNR and CDR2 FQNEAQ (reference sequence). This chain's CDR3 is CASSLTNYEQYF. CDR3 sequence (DNA): TGTGCCAGCAGCTTGACTAATTACGAGCAGTACTTC.

This clonotype has just one count. The chain carries TRBV25-1 and TRBJ2-5; the D call may be TRBD1 or TRBD2 (5 bases each). V lost 8 bases to trimming and J lost 2 bases, with 15 bases between them. The germline gives CDR1 MGHDK, CDR2 SYGVNS. The CDR3 has 14 residues. The CDR3 reads CASSSMGRQETQYF. CDR3 nucleotides: TGTGCCAGCTCAAGCATGGGACGGCAAGAGACCCAGTACTTC.

This clonotype was counted a single time. V usage is TRBV20-1 and J usage is TRBJ1-1; TRBD1 is a possible D gene (5 bases). The CDR3 has 13 residues. The germline V and J ends were trimmed by 6 bases and 1 base, with 12 bases remaining between them. The germline V gene has CDR1 DFQATT and CDR2 SNEGSKA (reference sequence). The chain's CDR3 is CSAGAGQNTEAFF. CDR3 nucleotide sequence: TGCAGTGCCGGCGCAGGACAGAACACTGAAGCTTTCTTT.

This clonotype was detected a few times. CDR3 residues: CASSPGTGALYGYTF. The DNA of the CDR3 is TGTGCCAGTAGTCCGGGGACAGGGGCCCTCTATGGCTACACCTTC. The V gene is TRBV19, the J gene TRBJ1-2; TRBD1 matches at 10 bases. Germline CDR1 reads LNHDA; CDR2 reads SQIVND (reference sequence). V was pared by 5 bases and J by 4 bases, with 7 bases of the junction left unmatched. This CDR3 has 15 amino acids.

The chain carries TRBV5-1 and TRBJ1-2; D unresolved. The germline CDR1 and CDR2 sequences are SGHRS and YFSETQ. The V end lost 4 bases, the J end lost 3 bases, and 10 bases lay between the germline ends. CDR3 length: 13 residues. The chain's CDR3 is CASSRGRDYGYTF. CDR3 sequence (DNA): TGCGCCAGCAGCCGCGGCCGGGACTATGGCTACACCTTC.

With regard to this clonotype: The junction departs from the called germline gene at one end, perhaps through a read error. This chain links TRBV5-1 with TRBJ2-5, with a tentative D call TRBD1 (6 bases). CDR1 and CDR2 from the germline V gene are SGHRS and YFSETQ. The CDR3 covers 14 residues. The CDR3 sequence: CATSPGTQQETQYF. The CDR3 DNA is TGCGCCACCAGCCCCGGGACACAGCAAGAGACCCAGTACTTC.

This clonotype ranks as medium-sized. The V gene is TRBV11-3, the J gene TRBJ2-5; possible D gene TRBD2, 6 bases. This CDR3 contains 11 residues. Trimming stripped 5 bases from V and 5 bases from J, with 6 bases between. CDR1 is SGHNT and CDR2 is YENEEA in the germline V gene. The CDR3 sequence is CASSGGETQYF. The CDR3, as DNA: TGTGCCAGCAGCGGGGGGGAGACCCAGTACTTC.

V and J are TRBV12-3 or TRBV12-4 and TRBJ2-1, with D maybe TRBD2 (6 bases). V was cut by 6 bases and J by 6 bases, with 12 bases left in between. CDR3 size: 13 residues. The CDR3 is CASREGTSNEQFF. CDR3 nucleotides: TGTGCCAGCAGGGAGGGTACCTCCAATGAGCAGTTCTTC.

The J gene is TRBJ1-2, the V gene TRBV18; D gene ambiguous. CDR3 length: 15 residues. V lost 2 bases, J lost 0 bases, and 10 bases lay in between. Germline V CDR1 and CDR2: KGHSH, LQKENI. The DNA for the CDR3 is TGTGCCAGCTCACCAAGTCGGTCCTCTAACTATGGCTACACCTTC. Amino acid sequence: CASSPSRSSNYGYTF.

J is TRBJ2-7 and V is TRBV20-1; TRBD1 agrees at 8 bases. V was pared by 5 bases and J by 1 base, with 7 bases of the junction left unmatched. This CDR3 has 14 amino acids. CDR1 and CDR2 (germline): DFQATT, SNEGSKA (reference sequence). CDR3 in amino acids: CSAYGQGLSYEQYF. CDR3 bases: TGCAGTGCTTACGGACAGGGCCTATCCTACGAGCAGTACTTC.

The chain couples TRBV3-1 to TRBJ2-1; 9 bases map to TRBD1. This CDR3 has 17 residues. Germline V gene sequence: CDR1 LGHDT, CDR2 YNNKEL (reference sequence). V lost 4 bases and J lost 9; bases outside the gene matches: 16. The CDR3 sequence is CASSLDTGTGFRPEQFF. In DNA form, the CDR3 reads TGTGCCAGCAGCCTAGATACCGGGACAGGGTTCCGTCCTGAGCAGTTCTTC.

This chain links TRBV19 with TRBJ2-7; D is possibly TRBD2 (6 bases). V was shortened by 6 bases and J by 0 bases, with 15 bases between the two germline ends. The germline gives CDR1 LNHDA, CDR2 SQIVND (reference sequence). This CDR3 contains 15 residues. The CDR3 region is CASRASGRSSYEQYF. DNA of the CDR3: TGTGCCAGTAGAGCGAGCGGGCGAAGCTCCTACGAGCAGTACTTC.

The rearrangement joins TRBV4-2 to TRBJ1-1; D might be TRBD1 (6 bases). The CDR3 extends over 14 amino acids. Germline CDR1 LGHNA, CDR2 YNFKEQ. V was shortened by 1 base and J by 7 bases, with 13 bases between the two germline ends. CDR3 sequence: CASSQVGGGVEAFF. The CDR3, as DNA: TGTGCCAGCAGCCAAGTTGGGGGCGGCGTTGAAGCTTTCTTT.

The chain has TRBV11-2 and TRBJ2-1, with 9 bases identical to TRBD2. CDR1 is SGHAT and CDR2 is FQNNGV in the germline V gene. Trimming took 6 bases from V and 0 from J; bases not matched to a gene: 9. There are 17 residues in the CDR3. CDR3 sequence: CASRPGTSYPSYNEQFF. The DNA for the CDR3 is TGTGCCAGCAGACCCGGGACTAGCTACCCCTCCTACAATGAGCAGTTCTTC.

As for this clonotype: The junction departs from the called germline gene at one end, perhaps through a read error. The chain carries TRBV7-7 and TRBJ1-5, with TRBD1 as a possible D gene (5 bases). Germline V gene data show CDR1 as SSHAT and CDR2 as FNYEAQ (reference sequence). The CDR3 consists of 13 residues. This CDR3 is CASSAGRDQPQHF. Written as DNA, the CDR3 is TGTGCTAGCAGCGCAGGCAGGGATCAGCCCCAGCATTTT.

This clonotype was seen only a few times. V and J are TRBV5-6 and TRBJ1-4, with TRBD1 identical over 10 bases. This CDR3 region has 15 residues. V gave up 4 bases and J gave up 8 bases; unmatched junction bases: 8. Germline CDR1 SGHDT, CDR2 YYEEEE. The DNA for the CDR3 is TGTGCCAGCAGCCAAATGGGACAGGGGAGGGAAAAACTGTTTTTT. Translating it yields CASSQMGQGREKLFF. Supplemented by reference TRBV5-6 and TRBJ1-4, the full variable domain reads DAGVTQSPTHLIKTRGQQVTLRCSPKSGHDTVSWYQQALGQGPQFIFQYYEEEERQRGNFPDRFSGHQFPNYSSELNVNALLLGDSALYLCASSQMGQGREKLFFGSGTQLSVL.

The chain is built from TRBV7-2 and TRBJ2-7, with 9 bases lining up with TRBD1. Germline V gives CDR1 SGHTA, CDR2 FQGNSA. This CDR3 region has 13 residues. With 5 bases clipped from V and 6 bases from J, the junction kept 5 bases outside the gene matches. The CDR3 here is CASSLRDRVEQYF. CDR3 in DNA: TGTGCCAGCAGCCTCCGGGACAGGGTCGAGCAGTACTTC.

V and J are TRBV12-3 or TRBV12-4 and TRBJ2-3; D unclear. V was clipped by 2 bases and J by 4 bases, with 10 bases between them. This CDR3 is 14 amino acids long. The CDR3 spells CASSLRNPPDTQYF. Here the CDR3 DNA reads TGTGCCAGCAGTTTACGGAACCCCCCAGATACGCAGTATTTT.

This clonotype was detected a few times. The chain uses TRBV11-3 and TRBJ2-5, with D perhaps being TRBD1 or TRBD2 (5 bases each). Germline assignment: CDR1 SGHNT and CDR2 YENEEA. Trimming removed 5 bases from V and 3 bases from J, with 13 bases in between. CDR3 length equals 14 residues. CDR3 amino acids: CASSPLRGEETQYF. Here the CDR3 DNA reads TGTGCCAGCAGCCCCTTAAGAGGGGAAGAGACCCAGTACTTC.

V is TRBV20-1 and J is TRBJ1-2; D remains unclear. The CDR3 extends over 14 amino acids. V lost 0 bases to trimming and J lost 4 bases, with 12 bases between them. Germline lookup yields CDR1 DFQATT and CDR2 SNEGSKA (reference sequence). The CDR3: CSARDLARGYGYTF. The CDR3 coding sequence is TGCAGTGCTAGAGATCTTGCACGAGGCTATGGCTACACCTTC.